The entry below gives a single T cell receptor (beta chain) sequence along with its context. Its specificity is not known. This sample is part of a study of blood T cells in healthy people across ages. General study results and limits: Age brought a roughly linear fall in TCR beta diversity measured per million T cells. Researchers said unsorted PBMCs prevented a conclusive naive versus antigen-experienced comparison.

The second PCR ran roughly 7 to 12 cycles with a sample-barcoded 5' primer and J-beta primers. TCRdb analysed the 5' RACE reads with MiXCR anew, one entry per CDR3 protein. The sample comprises 800,000 or so distinct CDR3 sequences, about half of which are singletons, and around a sixth rests with the top ten. This CDR3 has 13 residues. Germline V gives CDR1 MDHEN, CDR2 SYDVKM. Sequencing was carried out using blood. The V gene is TRBV28, the J gene TRBJ2-4, with D hard to call. TRBJ2-7 matches the DNA end more closely, so the J call is doubtful. The clonotype comes from a man of 80 years or more in good health. CDR3 loop: CASSPAGQDEQYF. Here the CDR3 DNA reads TGTGCCAGCAGCCCTGCTGGGCAGGACGAGCAGTACTTC.